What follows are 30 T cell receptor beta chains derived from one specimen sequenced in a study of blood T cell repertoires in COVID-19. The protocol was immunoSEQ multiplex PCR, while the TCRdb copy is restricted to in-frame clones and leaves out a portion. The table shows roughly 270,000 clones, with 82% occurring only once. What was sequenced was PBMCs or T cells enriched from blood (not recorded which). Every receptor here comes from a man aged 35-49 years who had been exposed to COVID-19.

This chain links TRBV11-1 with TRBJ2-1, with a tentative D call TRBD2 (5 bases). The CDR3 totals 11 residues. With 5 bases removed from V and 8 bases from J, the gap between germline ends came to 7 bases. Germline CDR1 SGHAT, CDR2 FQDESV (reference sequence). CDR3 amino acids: CASSPGDEQFF. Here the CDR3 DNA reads TGTGCCAGCAGCCCCGGGGATGAGCAGTTCTTC.

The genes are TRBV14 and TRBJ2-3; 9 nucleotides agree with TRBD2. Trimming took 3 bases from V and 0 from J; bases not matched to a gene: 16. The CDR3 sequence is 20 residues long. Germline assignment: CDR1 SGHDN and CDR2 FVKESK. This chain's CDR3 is CASSQYLSTSGRASTDTQYF. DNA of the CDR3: TGTGCCAGCAGCCAGTATTTATCAACTAGCGGGCGGGCTAGCACAGATACGCAGTATTTT. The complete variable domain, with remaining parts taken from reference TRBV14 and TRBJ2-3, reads EAGVTQFPSHSVIEKGQTVTLRCDPISGHDNLYWYRRVMGKEIKFLLHFVKESKQDESGMPNNRFLAERTGGTYSTLKVQPAELEDSGVYFCASSQYLSTSGRASTDTQYFGPGTRLTVL.

The CDR3 DNA reads as TGTGCCAGTAGTGTGACAGACTACACTGAAGCTTTCTTT. The encoded protein is CASSVTDYTEAFF. The chain links TRBV19 to TRBJ1-1; D possibly corresponds to TRBD1 (5 bases). The CDR3 is 13 amino acids. CDR1 and CDR2 (germline): LNHDA, SQIVND (reference sequence). V was pared by 5 bases and J by 3 bases, with 10 bases between.

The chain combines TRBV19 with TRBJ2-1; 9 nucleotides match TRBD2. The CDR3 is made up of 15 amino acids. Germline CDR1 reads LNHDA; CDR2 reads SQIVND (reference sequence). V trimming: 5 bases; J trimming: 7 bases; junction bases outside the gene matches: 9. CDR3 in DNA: TGTGCCAGTAGTTCCCCCGGGACTAGCAAGAATGAGCAGTTCTTC. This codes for CASSSPGTSKNEQFF.

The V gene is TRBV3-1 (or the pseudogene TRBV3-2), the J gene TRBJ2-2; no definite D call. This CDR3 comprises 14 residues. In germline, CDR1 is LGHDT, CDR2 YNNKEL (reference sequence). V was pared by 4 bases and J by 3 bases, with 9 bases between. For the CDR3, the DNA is TGTGCCAGCAGCCTAGGAGACTACACCGGGGAGCTGTTTTTT. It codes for CASSLGDYTGELFF.

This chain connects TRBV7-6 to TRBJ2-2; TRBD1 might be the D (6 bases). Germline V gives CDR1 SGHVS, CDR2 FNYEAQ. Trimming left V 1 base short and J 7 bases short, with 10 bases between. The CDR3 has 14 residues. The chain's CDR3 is CASSLVAGDGELFF. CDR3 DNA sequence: TGTGCCAGCAGCTTAGTGGCAGGGGACGGGGAGCTGTTTTTT.

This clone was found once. For the CDR3, the DNA is TGTGCCAGCAGCCTAGCTGGGAGGGACGAGCAGTACTTC. Encoded protein: CASSLAGRDEQYF. The V and J genes are TRBV4-2 and TRBJ2-7; 7 nucleotides align to TRBD2. V lost 4 bases and J lost 5; bases outside the gene matches: 5. The length of the CDR3 is 13 residues. Germline V gene data show CDR1 as LGHNA and CDR2 as YNFKEQ.

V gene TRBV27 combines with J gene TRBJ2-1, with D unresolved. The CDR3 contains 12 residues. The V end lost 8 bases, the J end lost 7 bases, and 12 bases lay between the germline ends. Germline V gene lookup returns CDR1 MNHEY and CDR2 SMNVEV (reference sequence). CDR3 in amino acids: CASRMLRNEQFF. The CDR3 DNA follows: TGTGCCAGCCGTATGCTAAGAAATGAGCAGTTCTTC.

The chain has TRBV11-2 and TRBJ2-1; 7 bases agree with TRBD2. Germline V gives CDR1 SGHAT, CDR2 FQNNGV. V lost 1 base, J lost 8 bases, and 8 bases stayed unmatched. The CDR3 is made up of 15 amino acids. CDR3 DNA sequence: TGTGCCAGCAGCTTAGTCAGGGCAGGGAGGGATGAGCAGTTCTTC. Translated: CASSLVRAGRDEQFF.

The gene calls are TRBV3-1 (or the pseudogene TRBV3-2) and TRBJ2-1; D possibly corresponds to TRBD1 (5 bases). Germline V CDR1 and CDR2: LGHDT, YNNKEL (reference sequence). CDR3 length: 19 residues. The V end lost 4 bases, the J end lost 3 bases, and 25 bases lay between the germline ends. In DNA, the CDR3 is TGTGCCAGCAGCCCCTCCAGCGATGTTTGGGCAGGGCACTACAATGAGCAGTTCTTC. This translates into CASSPSSDVWAGHYNEQFF.

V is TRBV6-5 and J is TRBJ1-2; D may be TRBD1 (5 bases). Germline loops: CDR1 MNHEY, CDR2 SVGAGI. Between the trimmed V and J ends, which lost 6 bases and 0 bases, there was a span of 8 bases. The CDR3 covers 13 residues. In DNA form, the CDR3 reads TGTGCCAGCAGCCAGGGCTCTAACTATGGCTACACCTTC. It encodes CASSQGSNYGYTF.

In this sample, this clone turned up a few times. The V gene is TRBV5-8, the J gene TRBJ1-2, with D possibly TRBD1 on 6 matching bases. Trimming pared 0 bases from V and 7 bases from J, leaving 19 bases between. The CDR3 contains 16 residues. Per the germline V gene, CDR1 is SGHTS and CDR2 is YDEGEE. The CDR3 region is CASSLVWAGGAFGYTF. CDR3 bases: TGTGCCAGCAGCTTGGTTTGGGCTGGGGGCGCGTTTGGCTACACCTTC.

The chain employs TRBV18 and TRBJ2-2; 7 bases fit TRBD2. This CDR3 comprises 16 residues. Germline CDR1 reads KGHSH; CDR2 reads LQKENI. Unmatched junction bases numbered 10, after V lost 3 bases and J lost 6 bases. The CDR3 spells CASSPFAGVEAGELFF. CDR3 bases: TGTGCCAGCTCACCGTTTGCGGGAGTGGAGGCCGGGGAGCTGTTTTTT. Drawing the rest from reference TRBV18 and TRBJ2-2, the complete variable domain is NAGVMQNPRHLVRRRGQEARLRCSPMKGHSHVYWYRQLPEEGLKFMVYLQKENIIDESGMPKERFSAEFPKEGPSILRIQQVVRGDSAAYFCASSPFAGVEAGELFFGEGSRLTVL.

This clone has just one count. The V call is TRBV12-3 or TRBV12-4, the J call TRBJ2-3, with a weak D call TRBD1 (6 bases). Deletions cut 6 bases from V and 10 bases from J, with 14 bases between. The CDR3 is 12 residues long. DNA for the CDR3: TGTGCCAGCAGCGACCTGGGGGCAGCGCAGTATTTT. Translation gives CASSDLGAAQYF.

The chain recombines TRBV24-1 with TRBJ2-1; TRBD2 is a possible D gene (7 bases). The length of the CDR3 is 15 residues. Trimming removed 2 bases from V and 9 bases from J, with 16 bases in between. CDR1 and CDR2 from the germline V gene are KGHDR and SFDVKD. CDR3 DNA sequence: TGTGCCACCAGTGATTGGGGGGGGCCTACGAGTGAGCAGTTCTTC. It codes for CATSDWGGPTSEQFF.

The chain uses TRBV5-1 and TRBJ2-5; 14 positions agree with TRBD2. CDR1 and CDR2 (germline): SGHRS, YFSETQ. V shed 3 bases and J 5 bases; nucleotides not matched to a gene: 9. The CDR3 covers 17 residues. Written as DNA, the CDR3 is TGCGCCAGCAGCTCAAGACTAGCGGGAGGGCCGCGGGAGACCCAGTACTTC. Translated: CASSSRLAGGPRETQYF.

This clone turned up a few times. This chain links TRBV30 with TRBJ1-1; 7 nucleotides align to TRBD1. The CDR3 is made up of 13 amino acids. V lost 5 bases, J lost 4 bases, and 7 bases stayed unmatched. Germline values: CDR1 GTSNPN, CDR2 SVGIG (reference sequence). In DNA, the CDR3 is TGTGCCTGGGGCTTGACAGGGACCACTGAAGCTTTCTTT. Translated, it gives CAWGLTGTTEAFF.

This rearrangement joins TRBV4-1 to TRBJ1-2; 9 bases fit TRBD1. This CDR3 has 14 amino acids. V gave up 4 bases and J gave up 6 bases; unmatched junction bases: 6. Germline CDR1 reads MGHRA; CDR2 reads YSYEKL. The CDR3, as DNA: TGCGCCAGCAGCCTCCCGGGGACAGGGAATGGCTACACCTTC. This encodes CASSLPGTGNGYTF.

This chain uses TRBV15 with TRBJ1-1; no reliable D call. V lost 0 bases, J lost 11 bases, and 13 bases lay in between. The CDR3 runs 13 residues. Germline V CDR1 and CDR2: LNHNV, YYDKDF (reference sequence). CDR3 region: CATSRDYTSEAFF. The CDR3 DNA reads TGTGCCACCAGCAGAGACTATACTTCCGAGGCTTTCTTT. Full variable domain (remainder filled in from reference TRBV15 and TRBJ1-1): DAMVIQNPRYQVTQFGKPVTLSCSQTLNHNVMYWYQQKSSQAPKLLFHYYDKDFNNEADTPDNFQSRRPNTSFCFLDIRSPGLGDTAMYLCATSRDYTSEAFFGQGTRLTVV.

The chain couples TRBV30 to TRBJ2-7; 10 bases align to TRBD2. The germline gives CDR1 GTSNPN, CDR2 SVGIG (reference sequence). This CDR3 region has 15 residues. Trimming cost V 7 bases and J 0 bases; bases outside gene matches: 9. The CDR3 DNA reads TGTGCCTTAAGACTAGCGGGTTTAAGCTCCTACGAGCAGTACTTC. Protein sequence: CALRLAGLSSYEQYF.

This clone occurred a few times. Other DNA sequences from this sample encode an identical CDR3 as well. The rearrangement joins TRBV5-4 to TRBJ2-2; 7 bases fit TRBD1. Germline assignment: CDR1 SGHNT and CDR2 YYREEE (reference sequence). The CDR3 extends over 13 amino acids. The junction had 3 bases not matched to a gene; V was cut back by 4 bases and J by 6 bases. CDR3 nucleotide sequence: TGTGCCAGCAGCCGCCAGGGGGCCGGGGAGCTGTTTTTT. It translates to CASSRQGAGELFF.

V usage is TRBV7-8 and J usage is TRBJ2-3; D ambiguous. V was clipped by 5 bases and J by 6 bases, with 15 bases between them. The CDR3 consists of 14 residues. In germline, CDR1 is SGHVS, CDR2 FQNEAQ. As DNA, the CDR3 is TGTGCCAGCAGCCACCCTATCGTGTCCGATACGCAGTATTTT. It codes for CASSHPIVSDTQYF.

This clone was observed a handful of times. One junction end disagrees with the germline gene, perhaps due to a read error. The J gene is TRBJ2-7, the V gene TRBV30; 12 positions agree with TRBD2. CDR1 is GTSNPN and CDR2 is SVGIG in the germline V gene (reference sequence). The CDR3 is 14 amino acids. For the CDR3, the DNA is TGTGCCTGGAGTCCTTCCCTGGGACTAGCGGGTCGTAACTTC. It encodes CAWSPSLGLAGRNF.

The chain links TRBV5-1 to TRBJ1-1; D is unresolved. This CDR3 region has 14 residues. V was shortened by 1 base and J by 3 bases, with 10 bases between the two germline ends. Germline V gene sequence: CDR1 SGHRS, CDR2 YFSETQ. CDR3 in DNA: TGCGCCAGCAGCTTGAGAGGGAAGGACACTGAAGCTTTCTTT. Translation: CASSLRGKDTEAFF. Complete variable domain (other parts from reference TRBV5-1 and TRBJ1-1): KAGVTQTPRYLIKTRGQQVTLSCSPISGHRSVSWYQQTPGQGLQFLFEYFSETQRNKGNFPGRFSGRQFSNSRSEMNVSTLELGDSALYLCASSLRGKDTEAFFGQGTRLTVV.

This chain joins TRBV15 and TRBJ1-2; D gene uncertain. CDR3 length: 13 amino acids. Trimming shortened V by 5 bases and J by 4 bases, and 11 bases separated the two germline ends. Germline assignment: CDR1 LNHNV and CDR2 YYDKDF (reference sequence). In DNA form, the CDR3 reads TGTGCCACCAGCGGGCCTTCTGGCTATGGCTACACCTTC. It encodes CATSGPSGYGYTF.

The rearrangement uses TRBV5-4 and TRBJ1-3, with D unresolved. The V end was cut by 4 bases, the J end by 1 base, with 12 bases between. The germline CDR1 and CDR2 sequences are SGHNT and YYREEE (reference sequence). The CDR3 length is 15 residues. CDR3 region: CASSPDAVSGNTIYF. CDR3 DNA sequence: TGTGCCAGCAGCCCAGACGCGGTGTCTGGAAACACCATATATTTT.

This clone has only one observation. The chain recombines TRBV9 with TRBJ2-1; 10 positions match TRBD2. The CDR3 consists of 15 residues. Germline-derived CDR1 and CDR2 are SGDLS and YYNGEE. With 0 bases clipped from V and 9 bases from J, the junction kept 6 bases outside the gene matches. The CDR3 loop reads CASSVELAGVGEQFF. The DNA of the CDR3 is TGTGCCAGCAGCGTAGAGCTAGCGGGAGTCGGTGAGCAGTTCTTC.

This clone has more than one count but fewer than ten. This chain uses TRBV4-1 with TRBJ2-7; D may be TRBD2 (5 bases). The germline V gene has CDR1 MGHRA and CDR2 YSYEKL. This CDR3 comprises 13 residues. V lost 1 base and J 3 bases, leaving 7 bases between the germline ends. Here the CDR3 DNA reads TGCGCCAGCAGCCAAGTTGGGAGCTACGAGCAGTACTTC. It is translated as CASSQVGSYEQYF.

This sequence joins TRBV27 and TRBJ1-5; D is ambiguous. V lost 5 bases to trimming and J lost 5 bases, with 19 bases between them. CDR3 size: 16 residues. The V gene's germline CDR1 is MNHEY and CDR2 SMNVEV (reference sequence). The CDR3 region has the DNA TGTGCCAGCAGTCCCCCCGGCCTCGAGGGATATCAGCCCCAGCATTTT. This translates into CASSPPGLEGYQPQHF.

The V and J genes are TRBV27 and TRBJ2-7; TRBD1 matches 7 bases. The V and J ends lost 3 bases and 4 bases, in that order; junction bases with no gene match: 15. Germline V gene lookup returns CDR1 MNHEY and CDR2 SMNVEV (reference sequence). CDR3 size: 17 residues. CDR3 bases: TGTGCCAGCAGTTTTATGAGGATACGGGACAGAGGGTACGAGCAGTACTTC. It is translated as CASSFMRIRDRGYEQYF.